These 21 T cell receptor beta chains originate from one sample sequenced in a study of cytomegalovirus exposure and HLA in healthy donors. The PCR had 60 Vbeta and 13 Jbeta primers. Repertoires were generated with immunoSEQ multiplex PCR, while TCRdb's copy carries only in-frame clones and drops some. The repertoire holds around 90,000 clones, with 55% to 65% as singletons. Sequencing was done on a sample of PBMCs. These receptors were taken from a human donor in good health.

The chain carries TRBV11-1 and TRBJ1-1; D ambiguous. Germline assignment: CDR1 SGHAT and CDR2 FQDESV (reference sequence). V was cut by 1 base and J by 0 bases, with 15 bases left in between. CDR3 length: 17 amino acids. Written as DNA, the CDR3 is TGTGCCAGCAGCTTAGTCACTCGGGGTTTCATGAACACTGAAGCTTTCTTT. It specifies CASSLVTRGFMNTEAFF.

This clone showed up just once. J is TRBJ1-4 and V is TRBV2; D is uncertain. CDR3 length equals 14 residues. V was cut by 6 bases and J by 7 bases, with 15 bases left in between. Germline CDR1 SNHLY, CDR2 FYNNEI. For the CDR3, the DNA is TGTGCCAGCAGCAATAGTGTGCGTGGTGAAAAACTGTTTTTT. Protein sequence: CASSNSVRGEKLFF.

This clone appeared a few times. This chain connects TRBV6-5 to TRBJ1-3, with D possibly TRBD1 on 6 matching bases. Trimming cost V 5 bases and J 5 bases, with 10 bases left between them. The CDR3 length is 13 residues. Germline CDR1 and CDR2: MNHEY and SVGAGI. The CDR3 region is CASSKDSRNTIYF. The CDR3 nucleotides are TGTGCCAGCAGTAAGGACAGTCGAAACACCATATATTTT.

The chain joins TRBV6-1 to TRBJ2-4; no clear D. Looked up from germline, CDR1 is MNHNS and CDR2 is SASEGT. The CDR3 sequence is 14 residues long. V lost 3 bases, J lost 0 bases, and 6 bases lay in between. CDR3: CASSDRLAKNIQYF. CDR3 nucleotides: TGTGCCAGCAGTGACCGGTTAGCCAAAAACATTCAGTACTTC.

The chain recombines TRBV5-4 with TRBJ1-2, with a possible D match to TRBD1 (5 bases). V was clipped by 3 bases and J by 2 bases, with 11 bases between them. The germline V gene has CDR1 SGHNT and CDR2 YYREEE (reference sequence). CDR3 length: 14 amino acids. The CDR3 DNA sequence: TGTGCCAGCAGCTCGGCAGCAGGGAACTATGGCTACACCTTC. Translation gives CASSSAAGNYGYTF.

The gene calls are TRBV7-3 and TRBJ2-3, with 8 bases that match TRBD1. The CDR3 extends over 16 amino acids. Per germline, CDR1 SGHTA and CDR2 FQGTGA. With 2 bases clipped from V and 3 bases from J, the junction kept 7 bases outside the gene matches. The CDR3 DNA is TGTGCCAGCAGCTTATGGGGACAGGACGTTACAGATACGCAGTATTTT. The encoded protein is CASSLWGQDVTDTQYF.

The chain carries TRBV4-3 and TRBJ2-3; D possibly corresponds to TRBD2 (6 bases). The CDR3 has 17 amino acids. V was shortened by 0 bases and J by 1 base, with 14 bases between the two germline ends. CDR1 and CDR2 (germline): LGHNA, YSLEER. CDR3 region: CASSQDSGVAGTDTQYF. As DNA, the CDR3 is TGCGCCAGCAGCCAAGATAGTGGTGTAGCGGGCACAGATACGCAGTATTTT.

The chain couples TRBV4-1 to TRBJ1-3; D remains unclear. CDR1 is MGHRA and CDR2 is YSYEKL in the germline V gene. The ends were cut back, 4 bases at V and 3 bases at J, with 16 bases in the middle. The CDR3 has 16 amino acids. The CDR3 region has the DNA TGCGCCAGCAGCCCCCCGGCGGGGTTTATTGGAAACACCATATATTTT. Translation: CASSPPAGFIGNTIYF.

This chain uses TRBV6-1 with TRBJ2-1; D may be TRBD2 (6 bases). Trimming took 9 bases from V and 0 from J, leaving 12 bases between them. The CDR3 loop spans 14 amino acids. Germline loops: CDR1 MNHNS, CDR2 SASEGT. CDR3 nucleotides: TGTGCCAGTCCCGGGAGAAGCTCCTACAATGAGCAGTTCTTC. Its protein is CASPGRSSYNEQFF.

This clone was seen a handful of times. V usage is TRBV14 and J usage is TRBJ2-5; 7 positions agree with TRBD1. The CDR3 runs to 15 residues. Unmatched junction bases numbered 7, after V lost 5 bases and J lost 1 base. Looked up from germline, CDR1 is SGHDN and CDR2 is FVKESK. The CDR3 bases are TGTGCCAGCAGCGGCTACAGGGGCGCCCAAGAGACCCAGTACTTC. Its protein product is CASSGYRGAQETQYF.

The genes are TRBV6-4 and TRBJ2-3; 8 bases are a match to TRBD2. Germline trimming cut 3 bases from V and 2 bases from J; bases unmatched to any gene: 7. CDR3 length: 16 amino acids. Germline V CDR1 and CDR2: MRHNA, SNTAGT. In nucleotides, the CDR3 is TGTGCCAGCAGTGATAATTGGCGGGGGGACACAGATACGCAGTATTTT. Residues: CASSDNWRGDTDTQYF.

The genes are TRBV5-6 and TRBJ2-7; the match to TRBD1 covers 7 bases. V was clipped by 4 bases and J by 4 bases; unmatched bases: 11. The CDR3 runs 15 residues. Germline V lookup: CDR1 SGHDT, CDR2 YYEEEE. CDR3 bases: TGTGCCAGCAGCCCGGTGAAGACAGGGTGGTACGAGCAGTACTTC. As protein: CASSPVKTGWYEQYF.

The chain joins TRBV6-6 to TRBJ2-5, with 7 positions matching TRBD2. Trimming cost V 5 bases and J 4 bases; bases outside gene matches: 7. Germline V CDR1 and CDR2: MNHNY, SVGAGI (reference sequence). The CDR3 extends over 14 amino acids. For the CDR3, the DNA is TGTGCCAGCAGTCCGGGGGGACTAATAGAGACCCAGTACTTC. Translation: CASSPGGLIETQYF.

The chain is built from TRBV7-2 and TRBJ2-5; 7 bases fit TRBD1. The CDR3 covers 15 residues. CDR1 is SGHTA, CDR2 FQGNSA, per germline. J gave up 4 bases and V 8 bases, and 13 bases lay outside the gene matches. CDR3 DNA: TGTGCCAGCCTCACGCCCATAGGGGGCGGAGAGACCCAGTACTTC. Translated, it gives CASLTPIGGGETQYF.

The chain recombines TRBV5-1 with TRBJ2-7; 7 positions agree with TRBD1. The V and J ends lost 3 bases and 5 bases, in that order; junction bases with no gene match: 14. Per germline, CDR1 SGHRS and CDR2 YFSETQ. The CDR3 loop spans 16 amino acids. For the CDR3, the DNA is TGCGCCAGCAGCTCACTTCTACAGGGGACCGGGGACGAGCAGTACTTC. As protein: CASSSLLQGTGDEQYF. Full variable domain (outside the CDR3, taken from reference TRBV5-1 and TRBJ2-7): KAGVTQTPRYLIKTRGQQVTLSCSPISGHRSVSWYQQTPGQGLQFLFEYFSETQRNKGNFPGRFSGRQFSNSRSEMNVSTLELGDSALYLCASSSLLQGTGDEQYFGPGTRLTVT.

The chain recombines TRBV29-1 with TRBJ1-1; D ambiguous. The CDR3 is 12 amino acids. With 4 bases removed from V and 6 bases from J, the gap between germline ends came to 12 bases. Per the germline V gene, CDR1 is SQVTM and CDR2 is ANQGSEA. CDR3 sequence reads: CSVGGPRAEAFF. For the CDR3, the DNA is TGCAGCGTTGGTGGGCCGAGGGCTGAAGCTTTCTTT.

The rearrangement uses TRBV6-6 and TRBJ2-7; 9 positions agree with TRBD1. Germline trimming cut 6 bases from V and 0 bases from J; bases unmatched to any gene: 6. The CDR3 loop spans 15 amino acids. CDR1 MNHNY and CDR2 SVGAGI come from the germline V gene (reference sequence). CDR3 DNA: TGTGCCAGCAGGGCCTGGGACAGGGACTCCTACGAGCAGTACTTC. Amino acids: CASRAWDRDSYEQYF.

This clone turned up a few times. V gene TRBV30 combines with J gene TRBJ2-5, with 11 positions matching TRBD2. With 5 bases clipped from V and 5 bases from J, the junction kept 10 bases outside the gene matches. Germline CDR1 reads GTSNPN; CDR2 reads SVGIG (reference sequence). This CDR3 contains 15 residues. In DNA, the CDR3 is TGTGCCTGGGGTTATAGCGGGGGGGCCGGGGAGACCCAGTACTTC. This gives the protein CAWGYSGGAGETQYF. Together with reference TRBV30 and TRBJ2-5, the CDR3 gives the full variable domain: SQTIHQWPATLVQPVGSPLSLECTVEGTSNPNLYWYRQAAGRGLQLLFYSVGIGQISSEVPQNLSASRPQDRQFILSSKKLLLSDSGFYLCAWGYSGGAGETQYFGPGTRLLVL.

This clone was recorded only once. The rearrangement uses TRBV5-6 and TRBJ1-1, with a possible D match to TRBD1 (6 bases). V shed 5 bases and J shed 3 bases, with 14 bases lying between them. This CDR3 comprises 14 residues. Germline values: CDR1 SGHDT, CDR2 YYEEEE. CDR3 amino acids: CASRLQGRDTEAFF. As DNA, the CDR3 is TGTGCCAGCAGGCTCCAGGGGAGGGACACTGAAGCTTTCTTT.

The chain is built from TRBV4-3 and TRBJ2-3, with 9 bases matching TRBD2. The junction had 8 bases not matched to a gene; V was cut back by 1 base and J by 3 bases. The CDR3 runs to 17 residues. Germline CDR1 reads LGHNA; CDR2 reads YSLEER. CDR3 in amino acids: CASSQGPRSGGTDTQYF. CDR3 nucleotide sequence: TGCGCCAGCAGCCAAGGACCTCGTAGCGGGGGAACAGATACGCAGTATTTT.

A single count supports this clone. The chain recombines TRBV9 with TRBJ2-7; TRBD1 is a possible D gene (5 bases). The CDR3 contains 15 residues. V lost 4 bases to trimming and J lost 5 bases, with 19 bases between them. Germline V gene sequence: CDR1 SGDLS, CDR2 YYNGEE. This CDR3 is CASSPRALRGDEQYF. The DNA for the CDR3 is TGTGCCAGCAGCCCCCGGGCCCTAAGGGGCGACGAGCAGTACTTC.